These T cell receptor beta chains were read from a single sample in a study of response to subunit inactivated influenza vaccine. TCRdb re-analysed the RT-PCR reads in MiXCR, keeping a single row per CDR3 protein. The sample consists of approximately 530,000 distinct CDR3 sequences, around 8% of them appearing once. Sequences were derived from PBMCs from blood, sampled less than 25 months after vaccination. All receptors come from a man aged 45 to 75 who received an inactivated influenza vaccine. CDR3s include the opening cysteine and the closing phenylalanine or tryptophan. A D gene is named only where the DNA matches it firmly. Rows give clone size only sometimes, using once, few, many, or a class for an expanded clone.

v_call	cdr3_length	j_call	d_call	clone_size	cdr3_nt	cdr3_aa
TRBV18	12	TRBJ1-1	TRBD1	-	TGTGCCAGCTCACCAGGACAGGGGGTGGCTTTCTTT	CASSPGQGVAFF
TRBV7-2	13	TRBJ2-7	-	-	TGTGCCAGCGGACAGACCGGTCTCTACGAGCAGTACTTC	CASGQTGLYEQYF
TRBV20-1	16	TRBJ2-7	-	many	TGCAGTGCTTACACTCGCCAGGGGCAACAGATATACGAGCAGTACTTC	CSAYTRQGQQIYEQYF
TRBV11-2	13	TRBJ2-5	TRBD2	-	TGTGCCAGCAGGATCAGCGGGGGTGAGACCCAGTACTTC	CASRISGGETQYF
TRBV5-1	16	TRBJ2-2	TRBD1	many	TGCGCCAGCAGCTTGTCAGCCCAGGGGGCGTCCGGGGAGCTGTTTTTT	CASSLSAQGASGELFF
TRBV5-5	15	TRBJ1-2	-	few	TGTGCCAGCAGCCACCCCTTCTCCAGAAACAGGGGCTACACCTTC	CASSHPFSRNRGYTF
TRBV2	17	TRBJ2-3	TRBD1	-	TGTGCCAGCACTCTCACAAGGACAGGTTCCAGCACAGATACGCAGTATTTT	CASTLTRTGSSTDTQYF
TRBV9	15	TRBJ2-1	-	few	TGTGCCAGCAGCCCCCCCCCAGGGGTCTACAATGAGCAGTTCTTC	CASSPPPGVYNEQFF
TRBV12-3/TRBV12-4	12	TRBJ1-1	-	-	TGTGCCAGCAACTCGGGTCGCGGGAGGGCTTTCTTT	CASNSGRGRAFF
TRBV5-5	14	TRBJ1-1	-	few	TGTGCCAGCAGCCCTACGGAGATGAACACTGAAGCTTTCTTT	CASSPTEMNTEAFF
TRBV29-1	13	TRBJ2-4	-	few	TGCAGCGTTGCCAGGGCCACCAAAAACATTCAGTACTTC	CSVARATKNIQYF
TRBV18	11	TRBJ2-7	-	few	TGTGCCAGCTCACCTATGAACGAGCAGTACTTC	CASSPMNEQYF
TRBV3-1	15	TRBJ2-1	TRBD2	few	TGTGCCAGCAGCCAAGGACTAGCGGGAGGGATTGAGCAGTTCTTC	CASSQGLAGGIEQFF
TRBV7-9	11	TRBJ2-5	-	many	TGTGCCAGCAGTTTTGTGGAGACCCAGTACTTC	CASSFVETQYF
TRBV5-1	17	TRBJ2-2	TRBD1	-	TGCGCCAGCAGCTTCGCCCTGGACAGGAAAAACACCGGGGAGCTGTTTTTT	CASSFALDRKNTGELFF
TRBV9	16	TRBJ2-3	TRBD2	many	TGTGCCAGCAGCGTACAGGGACTAGCGGGAGCAGATACGCAGTATTTT	CASSVQGLAGADTQYF
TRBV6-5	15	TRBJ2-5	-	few	TGTGCCAGCAGTTATTTCGCGGGAAGAAAAGAGACCCAGTACTTC	CASSYFAGRKETQYF
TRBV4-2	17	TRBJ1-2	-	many	TGTGCCAGCAGCCAACGGCTCAAAGGATACCTTAACTATGGCTACACCTTC	CASSQRLKGYLNYGYTF
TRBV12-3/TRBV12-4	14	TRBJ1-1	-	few	TGTGCCAGCAGTACACAGGGTTTCGGCACTGAAGCTTTCTTT	CASSTQGFGTEAFF
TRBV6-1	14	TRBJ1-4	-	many	TGTGCCAGCACCCAGGGGAGGGGTAATGAAAAACTGTTTTTT	CASTQGRGNEKLFF
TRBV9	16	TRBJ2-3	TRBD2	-	TGTGCCAGCAGCGTAGACCCAGCGGGAGGGCCCGTTACGCAGTATTTT	CASSVDPAGGPVTQYF
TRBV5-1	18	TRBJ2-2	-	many	TGCGCCAGCAGCTTGCCGTGGATCTCACAGGGCCACACCGGGGAGCTGTTTTTT	CASSLPWISQGHTGELFF
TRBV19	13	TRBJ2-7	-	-	TGTGCCAGTAGTACTACCGGGACCTACGAGCAGTACTTC	CASSTTGTYEQYF
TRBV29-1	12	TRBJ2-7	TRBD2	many	TGCAGCGTTGGGACTAGTGGGTACGAGCAGTACTTC	CSVGTSGYEQYF
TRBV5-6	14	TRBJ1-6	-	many	TGTGCCAGCAGCTTGGGGGGGGGCTTGTCCCCCCTCCACTTT	CASSLGGGLSPLHF
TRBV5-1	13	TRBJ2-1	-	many	TGCGCCAGCAGTATTTACAGGGACAATGAGCAGTTCTTC	CASSIYRDNEQFF
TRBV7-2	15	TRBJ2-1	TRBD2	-	TGTGCCAGCAGCTCCATAGCGACTAGCGGGAGGGAGCAGTTCTTC	CASSSIATSGREQFF
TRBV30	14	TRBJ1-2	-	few	TGTGCCTGGAGTTCAGGGAAAGCTAACTATGGCTACACCTTC	CAWSSGKANYGYTF
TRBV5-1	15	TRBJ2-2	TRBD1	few	TGCGCCAGCAGCTCCGGACAGGCGAACACCGGGGAGCTGTTTTTT	CASSSGQANTGELFF
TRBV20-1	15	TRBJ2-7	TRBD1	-	TGCAGTGCTAGAGGAGGGACAGGGGGGTATGGCGAGCAGTACTTC	CSARGGTGGYGEQYF
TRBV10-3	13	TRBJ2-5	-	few	TGTGCCATCAGTGAGTCGATGGCTGAGACCCAGTACTTC	CAISESMAETQYF
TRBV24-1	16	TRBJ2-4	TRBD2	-	TGTGCCACCAGTGACGCCGCGGGAGGAGCCAAAAACATTCAGTACTTC	CATSDAAGGAKNIQYF
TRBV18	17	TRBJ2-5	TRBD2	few	TGTGCCAGCTCACCCTTTACTAGCGGGAGCCTTCAAGAGACCCAGTACTTC	CASSPFTSGSLQETQYF
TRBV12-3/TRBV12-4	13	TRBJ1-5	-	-	TGTGCCAGCAGAGAGAACGTGGGCCAGCCCCAGCATTTT	CASRENVGQPQHF
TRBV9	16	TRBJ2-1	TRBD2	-	TGTGCCAGCAGCGTAGCTCCTAGCGGGAAGAGAAATGAGCAGTTCTTC	CASSVAPSGKRNEQFF
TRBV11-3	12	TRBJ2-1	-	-	TGTGCCAGCAGCCAGTATGTGGGTGAGCAGTTCTTC	CASSQYVGEQFF
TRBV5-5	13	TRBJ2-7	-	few	TGTGCCAGCAGCATGGACTTACTTTTAGAGCAGTACTTC	CASSMDLLLEQYF
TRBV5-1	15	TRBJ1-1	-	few	TGCGCCAGCAAGGTTGGTGCAGGGATGAACACTGAAGCTTTCTTT	CASKVGAGMNTEAFF
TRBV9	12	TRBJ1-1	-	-	TGTGCCAGCAGCGTAGATGACACTGAAGCTTTCTTT	CASSVDDTEAFF
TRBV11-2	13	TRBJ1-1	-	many	TGTGCCAGCAGCTTAGAACCAAACACTGAAGCTTTCTTT	CASSLEPNTEAFF
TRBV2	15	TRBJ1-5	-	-	TGTGCCAGCAAAATGGGACCGGATAGCAATCAGCCCCAGCATTTT	CASKMGPDSNQPQHF
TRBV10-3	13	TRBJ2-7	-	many	TGTGCCATCAGTGAGCGTAATAACTACGAGCAGTACTTC	CAISERNNYEQYF
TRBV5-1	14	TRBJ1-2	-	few	TGCGCCAGCAGCTTGGGTAGCAGAGGCTATGGCTACACCTTC	CASSLGSRGYGYTF
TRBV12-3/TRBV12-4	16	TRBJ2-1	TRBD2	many	TGTGCCAGCAGTCTTGGACTAGCGGGAGGCTTTGGGGAGCAGTTCTTC	CASSLGLAGGFGEQFF
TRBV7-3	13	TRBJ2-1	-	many	TGTGCCAGCAGCTTAATGATAGGGAGGGAGCAGTTCTTC	CASSLMIGREQFF
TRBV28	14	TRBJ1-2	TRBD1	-	TGTGCCAGCACCCAGGGGGGCGGACCCTATGGCTACACCTTC	CASTQGGGPYGYTF
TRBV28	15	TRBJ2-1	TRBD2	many	TGTGCCAGCAGTCTAAATAGCGGGAGTTACAATGAGCAGTTCTTC	CASSLNSGSYNEQFF
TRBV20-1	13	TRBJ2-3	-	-	TGCAGTGCTAGGCGGGGGCTTGCGGATACGCAGTATTTT	CSARRGLADTQYF